The T cell receptor (beta chain) under discussion was sequenced for a study of blood T cells in healthy people across ages. A sample-barcoded 5' primer and a J-beta primer mix were used in a second PCR of about 7 to 12 cycles. In TCRdb, the 5' RACE reads were re-called with MiXCR into one record per CDR3 protein. The table shows about 750,000 distinct CDR3 sequences, with 53% occurring only once. The CDR3 sequence is 14 residues long. V lost 8 bases and J lost 8; bases outside the gene matches: 11. CDR1 and CDR2 (germline): MDHEN, SYDVKM. The receptor's source is a man older than 75 in good health. Sequencing used blood. This sequence joins TRBV28 and TRBJ2-3, with TRBD1 matching over 9 bases. The CDR3 DNA sequence: TGTGCCAGCCATTACCCGGGACAGGGTGGTACGCAGTATTTT. Residues: CASHYPGQGGTQYF. Looking up the rest from reference TRBV28 and TRBJ2-3 gives the full variable domain: DVKVTQSSRYLVKRTGEKVFLECVQDMDHENMFWYRQDPGLGLRLIYFSYDVKMKEKGDIPEGYSVSREKKERFSLILESASTNQTSMYLCASHYPGQGGTQYFGPGTRLTVL.